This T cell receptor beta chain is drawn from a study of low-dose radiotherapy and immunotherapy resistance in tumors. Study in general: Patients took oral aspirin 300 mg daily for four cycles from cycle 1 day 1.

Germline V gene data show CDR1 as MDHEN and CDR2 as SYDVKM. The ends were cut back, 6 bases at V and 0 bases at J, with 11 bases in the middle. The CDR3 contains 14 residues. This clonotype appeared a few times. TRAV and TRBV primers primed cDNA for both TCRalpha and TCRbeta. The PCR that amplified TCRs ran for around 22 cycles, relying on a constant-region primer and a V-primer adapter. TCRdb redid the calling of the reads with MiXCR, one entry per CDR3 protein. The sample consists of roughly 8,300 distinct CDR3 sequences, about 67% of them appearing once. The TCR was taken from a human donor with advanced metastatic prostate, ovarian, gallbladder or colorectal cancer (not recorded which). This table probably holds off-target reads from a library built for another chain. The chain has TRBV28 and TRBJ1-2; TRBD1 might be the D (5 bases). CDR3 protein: CASSGAGANYGYTF. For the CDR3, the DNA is TGTGCCAGCAGCGGGGCTGGGGCTAACTATGGCTACACCTTC.